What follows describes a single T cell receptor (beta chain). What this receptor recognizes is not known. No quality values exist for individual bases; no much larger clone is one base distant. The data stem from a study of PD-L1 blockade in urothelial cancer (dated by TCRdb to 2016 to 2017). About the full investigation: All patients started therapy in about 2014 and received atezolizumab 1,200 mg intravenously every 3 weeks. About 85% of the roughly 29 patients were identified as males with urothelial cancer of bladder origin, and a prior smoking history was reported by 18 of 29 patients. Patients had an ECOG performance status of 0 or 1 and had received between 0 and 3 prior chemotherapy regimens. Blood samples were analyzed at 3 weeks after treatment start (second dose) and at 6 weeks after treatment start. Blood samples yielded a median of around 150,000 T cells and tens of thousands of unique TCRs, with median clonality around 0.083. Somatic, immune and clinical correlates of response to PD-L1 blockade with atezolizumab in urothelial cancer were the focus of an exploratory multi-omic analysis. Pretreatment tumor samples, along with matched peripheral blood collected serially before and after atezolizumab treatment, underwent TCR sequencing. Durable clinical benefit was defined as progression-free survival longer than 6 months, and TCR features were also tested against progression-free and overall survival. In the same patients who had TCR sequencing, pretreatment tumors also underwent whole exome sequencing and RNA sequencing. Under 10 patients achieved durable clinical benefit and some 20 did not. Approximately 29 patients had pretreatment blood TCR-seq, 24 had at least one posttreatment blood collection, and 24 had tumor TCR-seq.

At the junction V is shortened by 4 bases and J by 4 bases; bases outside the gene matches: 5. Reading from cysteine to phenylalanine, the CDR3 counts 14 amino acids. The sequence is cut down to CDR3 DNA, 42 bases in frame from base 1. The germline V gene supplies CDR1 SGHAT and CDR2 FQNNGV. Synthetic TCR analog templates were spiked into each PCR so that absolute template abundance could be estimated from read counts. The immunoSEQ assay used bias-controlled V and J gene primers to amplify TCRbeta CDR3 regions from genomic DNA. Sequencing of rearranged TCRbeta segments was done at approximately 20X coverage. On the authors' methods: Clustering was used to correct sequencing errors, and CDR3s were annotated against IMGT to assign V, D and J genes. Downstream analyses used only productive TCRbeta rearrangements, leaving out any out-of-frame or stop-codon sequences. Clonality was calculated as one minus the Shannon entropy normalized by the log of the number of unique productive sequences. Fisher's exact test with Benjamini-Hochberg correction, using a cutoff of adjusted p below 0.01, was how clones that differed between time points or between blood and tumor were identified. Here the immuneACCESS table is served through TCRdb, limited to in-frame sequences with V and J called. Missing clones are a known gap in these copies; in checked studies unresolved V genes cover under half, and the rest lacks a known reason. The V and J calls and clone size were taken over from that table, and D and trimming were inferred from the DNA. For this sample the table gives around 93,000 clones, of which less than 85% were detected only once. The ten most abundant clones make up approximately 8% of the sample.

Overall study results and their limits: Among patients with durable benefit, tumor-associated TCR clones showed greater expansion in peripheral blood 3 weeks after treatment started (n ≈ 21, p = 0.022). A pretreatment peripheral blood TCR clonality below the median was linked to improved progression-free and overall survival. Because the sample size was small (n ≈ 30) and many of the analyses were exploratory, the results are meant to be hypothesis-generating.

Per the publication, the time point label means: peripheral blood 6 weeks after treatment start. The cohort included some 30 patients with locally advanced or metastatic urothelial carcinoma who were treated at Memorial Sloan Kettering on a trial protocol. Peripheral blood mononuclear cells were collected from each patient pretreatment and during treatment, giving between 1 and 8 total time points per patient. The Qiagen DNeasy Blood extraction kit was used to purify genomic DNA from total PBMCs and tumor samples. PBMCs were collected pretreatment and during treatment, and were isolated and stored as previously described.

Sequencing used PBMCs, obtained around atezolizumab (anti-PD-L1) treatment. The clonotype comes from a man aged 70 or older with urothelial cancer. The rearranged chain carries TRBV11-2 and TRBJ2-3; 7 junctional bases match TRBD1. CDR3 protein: CASSSTTGPDTQYF. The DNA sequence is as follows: TGTGCCAGCAGCTCAACGACAGGGCCAGATACGCAGTATTTT.